This TCR beta chain was documented in a study of cytomegalovirus exposure and HLA in healthy donors. In the study overall: Around 80 million unique TCRs from HLA-typed donors were held in an early data release. General study findings and limits: An ancestry cluster, one associated with Asian ancestry, reportedly showed fewer N-insertions than the roughly 700-donor mean in a later analysis.

About this clone itself: Its specificity is unknown.

Germline V gives CDR1 SGHKS, CDR2 YYEKEE (reference sequence). V lost 2 bases and J 13 bases, leaving 15 bases between the germline ends. The CDR3 extends over 12 amino acids. The PCR used 60 Vbeta and 13 Jbeta primers. Generated by immunoSEQ multiplex PCR, the TCRdb table keeps only in-frame clones and is missing some. This table has fewer than 250,000 clones, 65% to 80% appearing once. This clonotype was obtained from a girl aged 2-15 years in good health and CMV-seronegative. Sequenced material: PBMCs. The genes are TRBV5-5 and TRBJ1-1, with D possibly being TRBD1 (6 bases). DNA for the CDR3: TGTGCCAGCAGCTTCGAGAGACAGGATGGTTTCTTT. It encodes CASSFERQDGFF.